This T cell receptor (beta chain) originates from a study of blood T cell repertoires in COVID-19. At the level of the study: The cDNA or gDNA used as material had been derived from T cells, B-cell-depleted T cells, or PBMCs.

The table came from immunoSEQ multiplex PCR; TCRdb's copy has only in-frame clones and leaves some out. Here the sample spans around 120,000 clones, 88% being singletons. The sample taken for sequencing was peripheral blood. The sequence derives from a man aged 50 to 59 with acute or convalescent COVID-19.

The CDR3 is CASSGRRDRARKGEKLFF. The DNA for the CDR3 is TGTGCCAGCAGTGGACGACGGGACAGGGCCCGCAAAGGGGAAAAACTGTTTTTT. V usage is TRBV6-1 and J usage is TRBJ1-4; 9 bases fit TRBD1. The germline CDR1 and CDR2 sequences are MNHNS and SASEGT. V trimming: 4 bases; J trimming: 8 bases; junction bases outside the gene matches: 17. This CDR3 contains 18 residues.